A single sample is the source of the 16 T cell receptor beta chains below, sequenced in a study of blood T cell repertoires in COVID-19. Assay used: immunoSEQ multiplex PCR; TCRdb lists only in-frame clones, some missing. Counted here are around 140,000 clones, 80% to 85% occurring once; the ten biggest clones make up approximately 1.5%. Input material: peripheral blood. These receptors were taken from a man aged 60 to 69 with acute or convalescent COVID-19.

DNA for the CDR3: TGCGCCAGCACCGCCTCTAGCGGGAACAATGAGCAGTTCTTC. This encodes CASTASSGNNEQFF. The chain links TRBV5-1 to TRBJ2-1; 9 nucleotides line up with TRBD2. CDR1 and CDR2 (germline): SGHRS, YFSETQ. V lost 6 bases to trimming and J lost 5 bases; unmatched junction nucleotides: 6. This CDR3 contains 14 residues.

The chain has TRBV2 and TRBJ1-1, with 7 bases that match TRBD1. CDR1 and CDR2 from the germline V gene are SNHLY and FYNNEI. The trim removed 6 bases at V and 4 bases at J, leaving 8 bases unmatched. The CDR3 totals 14 residues. In DNA, the CDR3 is TGTGCCAGCAGGAAACAGGGGTCGGGCACTGAAGCTTTCTTT. This translates into CASRKQGSGTEAFF.

The gene calls are TRBV29-1 and TRBJ2-5; 8 bases align to TRBD1. Trimming removed 6 bases from V and 2 bases from J; junction bases left unmatched: 2. CDR3 length: 12 residues. Germline lookup yields CDR1 SQVTM and CDR2 ANQGSEA. Here the CDR3 reads CSVRTGQETQYF. The CDR3 DNA reads TGCAGCGTGAGGACAGGGCAAGAGACCCAGTACTTC. Full variable domain (outside the CDR3, taken from reference TRBV29-1 and TRBJ2-5): SAVISQKPSRDICQRGTSLTIQCQVDSQVTMMFWYRQQPGQSLTLIATANQGSEATYESGFVIDKFPISRPNLTFSTLTVSNMSPEDSSIYLCSVRTGQETQYFGPGTRLLVL.

The chain is built from TRBV24-1 and TRBJ2-3; TRBD2 aligns across 15 bases. This CDR3 is built from 15 residues. The J segment lost 6 bases and the V segment lost 11 bases, leaving 8 bases of the junction unmatched. The germline V gene encodes CDR1 KGHDR and CDR2 SFDVKD. CDR3 nucleotide sequence: TGTGCCAGTTCCGGGACTAGCGGGGGGAGGGATACGCAGTATTTT. It specifies CASSGTSGGRDTQYF.

The J gene is TRBJ2-2, the V gene TRBV15, with 8 bases matching TRBD1. The CDR3 loop spans 17 amino acids. In germline, CDR1 is LNHNV, CDR2 YYDKDF (reference sequence). V lost 1 base and J lost 3; bases outside the gene matches: 7. The DNA for the CDR3 is TGTGCCACCAGCAGAGGGACAGGGCTAAGGGACACCGGGGAGCTGTTTTTT. This codes for CATSRGTGLRDTGELFF.

The chain employs TRBV5-6 and TRBJ1-5; 8 bases match TRBD1. Trimming at V came to 0 bases and at J to 2 bases, leaving 4 bases not matched to a gene. CDR1 and CDR2 (germline): SGHDT, YYEEEE. The CDR3 spans 16 residues. The CDR3 here is CASSLVGQGGNQPQHF. The CDR3 coding sequence is TGTGCCAGCAGCTTGGTTGGACAGGGTGGCAATCAGCCCCAGCATTTT.

This rearrangement joins TRBV5-4 to TRBJ1-1, with a weak D call TRBD1 (6 bases). V was pared by 2 bases and J by 4 bases, with 9 bases between. Germline-derived CDR1 and CDR2 are SGHNT and YYREEE (reference sequence). This CDR3 has 13 amino acids. The CDR3 DNA is TGTGCCAGCAGCTTTGGACAGAGCACTGAAGCTTTCTTT. Translated: CASSFGQSTEAFF.

This chain connects TRBV24-1 to TRBJ2-3; D possibly corresponds to TRBD2 (6 bases). CDR1 is KGHDR and CDR2 is SFDVKD in the germline V gene. Trimming removed 9 bases at V and 2 bases at J, with 14 bases between. The CDR3 is 14 amino acids. The CDR3 loop is CATGGIGATDTQYF. The CDR3 nucleotides read TGTGCCACCGGGGGGATTGGAGCCACAGATACGCAGTATTTT.

The CDR3 sequence: CASSDPGGIDTQYF. As DNA, the CDR3 is TGTGCCAGCAGTGATCCGGGAGGCATAGATACGCAGTATTTT. The chain couples TRBV2 to TRBJ2-3, with 7 nucleotides matching TRBD2. V was clipped by 3 bases and J by 5 bases; unmatched bases: 5. Germline V gene sequence: CDR1 SNHLY, CDR2 FYNNEI. The CDR3 runs 14 residues.

CDR3 DNA: TGTGCCAGCAGTCCATGGACTAGCGGGGGCCAAAGGAATGAGCAGTTCTTC. Protein: CASSPWTSGGQRNEQFF. The chain has TRBV28 and TRBJ2-1, with 13 positions matching TRBD2. CDR1 MDHEN and CDR2 SYDVKM come from the germline V gene. This CDR3 region has 17 residues. The V segment lost 5 bases and the J segment 7 bases; nucleotides outside the gene matches: 11.

The CDR3 nucleotides read TGTGCCATCAGTCAGGACAGAGTGGGAAATCAGCCCCAGCATTTT. It specifies CAISQDRVGNQPQHF. The chain is built from TRBV10-3 and TRBJ1-5; possibly TRBD1 for D (6 bases). V lost 5 bases and J 4 bases, leaving 15 bases between the germline ends. The CDR3 sequence is 15 residues long. Germline loops: CDR1 ENHRY, CDR2 SYGVKD.

The V and J genes are TRBV27 and TRBJ1-1; 9 bases line up with TRBD1. Looked up from germline, CDR1 is MNHEY and CDR2 is SMNVEV (reference sequence). Trimming at V came to 6 bases and at J to 4 bases, leaving 9 bases not matched to a gene. The CDR3 has 15 residues. The chain's CDR3 is CASSSRTGVGTEAFF. The CDR3 region has the DNA TGTGCCAGCAGCTCGAGGACAGGGGTGGGCACTGAAGCTTTCTTT.

V is TRBV5-8 and J is TRBJ1-1; perhaps TRBD1 as D (6 bases). Germline V CDR1 and CDR2: SGHTS, YDEGEE. V lost 7 bases to trimming and J lost 0 bases, with 16 bases between them. The CDR3 extends over 15 amino acids. The CDR3 nucleotides are TGTGCCAGCCCTGCTCCGGACAGCATGAACACTGAAGCTTTCTTT. Translation gives CASPAPDSMNTEAFF.

J is TRBJ1-1 and V is TRBV6-5; 7 bases are a match to TRBD1. This CDR3 comprises 15 residues. Per the germline V gene, CDR1 is MNHEY and CDR2 is SVGAGI. The junction had 8 bases not matched to a gene; V was cut back by 7 bases and J by 0 bases. The CDR3 region is CASMSSGGMNTEAFF. In DNA form, the CDR3 reads TGTGCCAGCATGTCCTCAGGGGGGATGAACACTGAAGCTTTCTTT.

This chain connects TRBV19 to TRBJ1-1, with a weak D call TRBD1 (5 bases). Germline-derived CDR1 and CDR2 are LNHDA and SQIVND (reference sequence). Deletions cut 3 bases from V and 3 bases from J, with 11 bases between. The CDR3 is 14 residues long. CDR3 sequence (DNA): TGTGCCAGTAGTATGGGGGGTGTAGACACTGAAGCTTTCTTT. Encoded protein: CASSMGGVDTEAFF.

This chain links TRBV2 with TRBJ1-1; 9 bases line up with TRBD1. Trimming took 7 bases from V and 4 from J; bases not matched to a gene: 4. CDR3 size: 13 residues. From germline, CDR1 is SNHLY and CDR2 FYNNEI. CDR3 protein: CASTGDRATEAFF. As DNA, the CDR3 is TGTGCCAGCACTGGGGACAGGGCCACTGAAGCTTTCTTT.